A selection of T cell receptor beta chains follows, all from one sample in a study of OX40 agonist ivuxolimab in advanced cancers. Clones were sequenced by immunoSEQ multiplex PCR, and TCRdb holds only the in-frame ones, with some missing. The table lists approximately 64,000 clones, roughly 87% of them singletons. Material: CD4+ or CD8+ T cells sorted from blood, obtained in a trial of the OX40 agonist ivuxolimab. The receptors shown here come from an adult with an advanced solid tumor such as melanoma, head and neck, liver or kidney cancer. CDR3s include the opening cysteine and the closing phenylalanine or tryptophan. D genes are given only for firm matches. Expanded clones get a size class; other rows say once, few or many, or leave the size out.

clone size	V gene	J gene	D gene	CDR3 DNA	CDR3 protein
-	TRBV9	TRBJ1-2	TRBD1	TGTGCCAGCAGCATAGGACAGGGTACCTATGGCTACACCTTC	CASSIGQGTYGYTF
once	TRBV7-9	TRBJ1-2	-	TGTGCCAGCATGGGTAACGGCTACACCTTC	CASMGNGYTF
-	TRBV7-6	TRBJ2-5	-	TGTGCCAGCAGCTTAAGTTGGCAGCAAGAGACCCAGTACTTC	CASSLSWQQETQYF
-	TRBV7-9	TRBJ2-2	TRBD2	TGTGCCAGCAGCTTATTACTAGCGGGTGGTTTCACCGGGGAGCTGTTTTTT	CASSLLLAGGFTGELFF
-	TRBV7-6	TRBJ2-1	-	TGTGCCAGCAGCTTAGCGCAGGCAGGGGTCGATGAGCAGTTCTTC	CASSLAQAGVDEQFF
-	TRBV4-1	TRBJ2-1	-	TGCGCCAGCAGCCAACAGGGATTTAATGCCAATGAGCAGTTCTTC	CASSQQGFNANEQFF
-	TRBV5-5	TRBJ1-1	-	TGTGCCAGCAGAACTGGACGATCGAACACTGAAGCTTTCTTT	CASRTGRSNTEAFF
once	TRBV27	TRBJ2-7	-	TGTGCCAGCAGACCTGGTGGCAATGGGGGGGAGCAGTACTTC	CASRPGGNGGEQYF
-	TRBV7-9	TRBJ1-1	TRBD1	TGTGCCAGCAGCCCGGGGGACCGGGACAGGAACACTGAAGCTTTCTTT	CASSPGDRDRNTEAFF
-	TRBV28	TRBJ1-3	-	TGTGCCAGCAGTTTACCCCGTAACACCATATATTTT	CASSLPRNTIYF
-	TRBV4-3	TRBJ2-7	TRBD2	TGCGCCAGCAGCCACGCTTTGGCCAGCGGGAGGCCCTACGAGCAGTACTTC	CASSHALASGRPYEQYF
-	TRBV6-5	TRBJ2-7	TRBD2	TGTGCCAGCAGTGCTCCGGGACTAGCGGTTTACGAGCAGTACTTC	CASSAPGLAVYEQYF
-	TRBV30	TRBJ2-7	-	TGTGCCTGGAGTGTACGGTCGCGCATCTACGACAACGAGCAGTACTTC	CAWSVRSRIYDNEQYF
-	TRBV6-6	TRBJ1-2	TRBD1	TGTGCCAGTACGCATCAAGCGGAGGGGGCCGGCTATGGCTACACCTTC	CASTHQAEGAGYGYTF
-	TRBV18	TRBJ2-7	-	TGTGCCAGCTCCGAGGCAGGCTACGAGCAGTACTTC	CASSEAGYEQYF
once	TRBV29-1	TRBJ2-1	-	TGCAGCGCCGCATACAATGAGCAGTTCTTC	CSAAYNEQFF
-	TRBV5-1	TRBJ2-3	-	TGCGCCAGCAGCTCGGACACTAGCAAGCAGTATTTT	CASSSDTSKQYF
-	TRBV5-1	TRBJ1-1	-	TGCGCCAGCACCTCGAACACTGAAGCTTTCTTT	CASTSNTEAFF
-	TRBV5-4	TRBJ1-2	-	TGTGCCAGCAGCTTGATAGGGAGGACAGCTAACTATGGCTACACCTTC	CASSLIGRTANYGYTF